This T cell receptor (beta chain) was captured by sequencing in a study of T cell clones after liver transplantation. Study-level information: Three of the eight recipients were HCV-positive; the rest had non-autoimmune, non-viral transplant indications.

Notes on the study in general: Graft donor-reactive T cells possibly entered the graft instead of undergoing deletion.

TCRdb's table, derived via immunoSEQ multiplex PCR, lists solely in-frame clones and lacks some. This table has roughly 20,000 clones, roughly 92% appearing once. The CDR3 totals 14 residues. Germline V CDR1 and CDR2: LNHNV, YYDKDF (reference sequence). V gave up 3 bases and J gave up 1 base; unmatched junction bases: 2. This clone has a single count. Its antigen is unidentified. Sample: CD8+ T cells from blood, taken about 26 months after liver transplant. The TCR originated in a human patient who received a liver transplant. The T cells may partly be graft donor cells. The chain employs TRBV15 and TRBJ1-1; TRBD1 matches 7 bases. The CDR3 reads CATSSRGKNTEAFF. In DNA, the CDR3 is TGTGCCACCAGCAGCAGGGGGAAGAACACTGAAGCTTTCTTT.